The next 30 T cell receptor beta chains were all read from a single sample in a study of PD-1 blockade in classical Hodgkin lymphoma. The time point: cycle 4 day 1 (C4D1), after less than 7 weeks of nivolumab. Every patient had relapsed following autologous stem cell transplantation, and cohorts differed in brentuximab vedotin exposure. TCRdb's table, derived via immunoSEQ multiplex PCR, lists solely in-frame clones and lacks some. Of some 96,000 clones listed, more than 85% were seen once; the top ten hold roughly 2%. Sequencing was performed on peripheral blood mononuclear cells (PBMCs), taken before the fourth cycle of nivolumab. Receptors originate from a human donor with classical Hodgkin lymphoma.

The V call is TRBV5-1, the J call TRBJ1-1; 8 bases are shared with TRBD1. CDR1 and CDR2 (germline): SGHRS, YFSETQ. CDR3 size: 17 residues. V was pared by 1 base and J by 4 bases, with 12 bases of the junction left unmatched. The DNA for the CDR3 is TGCGCCAGCAGCTTGTCGGCAGGGGGCACATGGAGCACTGAAGCTTTCTTT. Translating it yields CASSLSAGGTWSTEAFF.

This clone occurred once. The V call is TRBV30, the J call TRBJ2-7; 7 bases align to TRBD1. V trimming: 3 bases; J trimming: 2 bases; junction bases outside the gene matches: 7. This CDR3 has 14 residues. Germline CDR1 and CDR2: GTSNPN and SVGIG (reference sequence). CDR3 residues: CAWRRVTGTYEQYF. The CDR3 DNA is TGTGCCTGGAGAAGAGTGACAGGGACCTACGAGCAGTACTTC. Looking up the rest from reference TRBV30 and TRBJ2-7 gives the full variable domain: SQTIHQWPATLVQPVGSPLSLECTVEGTSNPNLYWYRQAAGRGLQLLFYSVGIGQISSEVPQNLSASRPQDRQFILSSKKLLLSDSGFYLCAWRRVTGTYEQYFGPGTRLTVT.

CDR3 DNA: TGTGCCAGCAGCTTGGCCCCAGAGACCCAGTACTTC. Translating gives CASSLAPETQYF. The gene calls are TRBV5-6 and TRBJ2-5, with unresolved D. The germline V gene has CDR1 SGHDT and CDR2 YYEEEE. V was trimmed by 0 bases and J by 4 bases, leaving 4 bases between them. The CDR3 sequence is 12 residues long.

CDR3 in amino acids: CASSRSGTGGRMNTEAFF. The CDR3 DNA follows: TGTGCCAGCAGCCGTTCAGGGACAGGGGGCCGAATGAACACTGAAGCTTTCTTT. V gene TRBV5-5 combines with J gene TRBJ1-1; 12 positions agree with TRBD1. The trim removed 4 bases at V and 0 bases at J, leaving 10 bases unmatched. Germline CDR1 SGHKS, CDR2 YYEKEE (reference sequence). This CDR3 region has 18 residues.

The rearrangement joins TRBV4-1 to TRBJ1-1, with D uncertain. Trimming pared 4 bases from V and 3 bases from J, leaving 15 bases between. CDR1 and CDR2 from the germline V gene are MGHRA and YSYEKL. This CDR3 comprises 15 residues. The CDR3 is CASSPRTGGDTEAFF. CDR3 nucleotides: TGCGCCAGCAGCCCCCGGACCGGCGGGGACACTGAAGCTTTCTTT.

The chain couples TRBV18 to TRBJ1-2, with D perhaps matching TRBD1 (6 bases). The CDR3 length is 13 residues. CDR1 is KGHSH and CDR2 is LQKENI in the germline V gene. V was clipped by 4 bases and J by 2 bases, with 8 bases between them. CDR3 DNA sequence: TGTGCCAGCTCACAGGGGGTAAACTATGGCTACACCTTC. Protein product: CASSQGVNYGYTF. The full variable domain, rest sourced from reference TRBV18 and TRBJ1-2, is NAGVMQNPRHLVRRRGQEARLRCSPMKGHSHVYWYRQLPEEGLKFMVYLQKENIIDESGMPKERFSAEFPKEGPSILRIQQVVRGDSAAYFCASSQGVNYGYTFGSGTRLTVV.

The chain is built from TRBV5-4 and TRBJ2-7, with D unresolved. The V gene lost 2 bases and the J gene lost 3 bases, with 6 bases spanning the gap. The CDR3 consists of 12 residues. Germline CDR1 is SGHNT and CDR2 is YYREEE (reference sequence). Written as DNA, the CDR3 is TGTGCCAGCAGCTTATCGGACTACGAGCAGTACTTC. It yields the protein CASSLSDYEQYF.

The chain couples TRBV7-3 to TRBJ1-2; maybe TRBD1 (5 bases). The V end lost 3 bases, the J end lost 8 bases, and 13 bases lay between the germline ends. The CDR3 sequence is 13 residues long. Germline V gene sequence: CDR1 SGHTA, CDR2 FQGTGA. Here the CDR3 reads CASSFSGLGGYTF. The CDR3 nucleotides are TGTGCCAGCAGCTTCTCAGGGTTGGGCGGCTACACCTTC.

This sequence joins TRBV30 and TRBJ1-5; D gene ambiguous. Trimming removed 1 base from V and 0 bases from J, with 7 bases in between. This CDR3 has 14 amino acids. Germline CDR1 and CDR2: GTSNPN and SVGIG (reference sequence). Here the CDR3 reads CAWSGRSSNQPQHF. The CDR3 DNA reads TGTGCCTGGAGTGGACGGAGTAGCAATCAGCCCCAGCATTTT.

The CDR3 reads CASSLDVAGGRYNEQFF. The CDR3, as DNA: TGTGCCAGCAGCTTAGACGTAGCGGGAGGCCGGTACAATGAGCAGTTCTTC. The chain couples TRBV7-6 to TRBJ2-1; TRBD2 matches at 10 bases. The CDR3 is made up of 17 amino acids. Per germline, CDR1 SGHVS and CDR2 FNYEAQ. Trimming at V came to 1 base and at J to 4 bases, leaving 7 bases not matched to a gene.

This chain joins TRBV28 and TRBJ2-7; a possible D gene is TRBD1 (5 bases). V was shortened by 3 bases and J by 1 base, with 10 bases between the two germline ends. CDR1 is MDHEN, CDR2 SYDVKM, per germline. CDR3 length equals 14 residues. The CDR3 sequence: CASSFVDRSYEQYF. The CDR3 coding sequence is TGTGCCAGCAGTTTTGTTGACAGATCCTACGAGCAGTACTTC.

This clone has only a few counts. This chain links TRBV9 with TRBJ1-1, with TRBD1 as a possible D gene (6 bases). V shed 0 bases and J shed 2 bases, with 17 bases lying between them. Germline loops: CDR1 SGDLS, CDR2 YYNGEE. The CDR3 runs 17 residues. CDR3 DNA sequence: TGTGCCAGCAGCGTAGGCGGGGGAGGCAGGGGAAACACTGAAGCTTTCTTT. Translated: CASSVGGGGRGNTEAFF.

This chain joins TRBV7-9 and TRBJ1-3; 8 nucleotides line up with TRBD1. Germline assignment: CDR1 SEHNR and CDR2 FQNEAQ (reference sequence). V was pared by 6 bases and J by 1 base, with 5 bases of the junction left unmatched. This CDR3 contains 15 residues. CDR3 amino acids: CASRRDRTSGNTIYF. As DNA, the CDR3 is TGTGCCAGCAGACGGGACAGGACGTCTGGAAACACCATATATTTT.

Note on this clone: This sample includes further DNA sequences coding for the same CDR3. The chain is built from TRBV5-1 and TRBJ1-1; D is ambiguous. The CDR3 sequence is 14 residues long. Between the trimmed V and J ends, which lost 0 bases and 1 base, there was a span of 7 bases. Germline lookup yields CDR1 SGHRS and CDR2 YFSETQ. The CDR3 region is CASSLVAGNTEAFF. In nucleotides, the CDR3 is TGCGCCAGCAGCTTGGTGGCGGGGAACACTGAAGCTTTCTTT.

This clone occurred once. The CDR3 region is CASSSQGRRETQYF. As DNA, the CDR3 is TGTGCCAGCAGCTCGCAGGGGAGACGGGAGACCCAGTACTTC. The rearrangement links TRBV5-4 to TRBJ2-5; TRBD1 is a possible D gene (6 bases). Germline V gene data show CDR1 as SGHNT and CDR2 as YYREEE (reference sequence). V was cut by 3 bases and J by 5 bases, with 14 bases left in between. CDR3 length equals 14 residues.

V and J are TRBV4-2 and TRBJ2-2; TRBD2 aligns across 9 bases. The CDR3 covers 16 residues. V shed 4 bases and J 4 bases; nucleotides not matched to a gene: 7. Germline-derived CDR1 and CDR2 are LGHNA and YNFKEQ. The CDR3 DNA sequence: TGTGCCAGCAGCCCCACTGGGCGGGAGGGCACCGGGGAGCTGTTTTTT. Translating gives CASSPTGREGTGELFF.

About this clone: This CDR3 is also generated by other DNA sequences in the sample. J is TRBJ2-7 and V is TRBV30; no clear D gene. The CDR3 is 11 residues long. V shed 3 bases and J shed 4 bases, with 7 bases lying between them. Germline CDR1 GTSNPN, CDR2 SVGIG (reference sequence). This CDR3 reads CAWSPGYEQYF. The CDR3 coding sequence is TGTGCCTGGAGCCCCGGGTACGAGCAGTACTTC. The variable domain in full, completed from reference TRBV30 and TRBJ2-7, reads SQTIHQWPATLVQPVGSPLSLECTVEGTSNPNLYWYRQAAGRGLQLLFYSVGIGQISSEVPQNLSASRPQDRQFILSSKKLLLSDSGFYLCAWSPGYEQYFGPGTRLTVT.

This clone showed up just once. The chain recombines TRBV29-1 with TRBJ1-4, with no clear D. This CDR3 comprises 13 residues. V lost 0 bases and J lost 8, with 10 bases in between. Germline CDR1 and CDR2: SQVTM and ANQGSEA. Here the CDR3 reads CSVEDPQFEKLFF. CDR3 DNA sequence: TGCAGCGTTGAAGATCCCCAGTTCGAAAAACTGTTTTTT.

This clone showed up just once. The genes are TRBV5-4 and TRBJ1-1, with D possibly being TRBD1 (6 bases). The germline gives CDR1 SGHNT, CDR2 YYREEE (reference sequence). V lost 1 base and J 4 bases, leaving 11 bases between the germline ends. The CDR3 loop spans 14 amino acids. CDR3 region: CASSLWGLVTEAFF. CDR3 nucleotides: TGTGCCAGCAGCTTGTGGGGGCTGGTCACTGAAGCTTTCTTT.

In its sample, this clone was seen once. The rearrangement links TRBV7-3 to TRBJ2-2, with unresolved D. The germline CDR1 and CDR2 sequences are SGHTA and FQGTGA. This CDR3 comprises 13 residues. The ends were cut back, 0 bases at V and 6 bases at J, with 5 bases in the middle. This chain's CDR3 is CASSLTGSGELFF. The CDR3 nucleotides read TGTGCCAGCAGCTTAACGGGATCCGGGGAGCTGTTTTTT.

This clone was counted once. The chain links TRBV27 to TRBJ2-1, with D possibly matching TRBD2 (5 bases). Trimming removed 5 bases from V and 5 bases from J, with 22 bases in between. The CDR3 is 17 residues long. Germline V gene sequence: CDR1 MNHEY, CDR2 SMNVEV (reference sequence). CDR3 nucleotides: TGTGCCAGCAGTAAACCACAGCGGTTCCCTTCTGACAATGAGCAGTTCTTC. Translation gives CASSKPQRFPSDNEQFF.

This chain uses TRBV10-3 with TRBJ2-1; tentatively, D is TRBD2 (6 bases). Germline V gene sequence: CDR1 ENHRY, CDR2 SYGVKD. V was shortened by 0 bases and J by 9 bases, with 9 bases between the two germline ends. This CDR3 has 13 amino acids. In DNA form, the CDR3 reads TGTGCCATCAGTGAGTCGGGGGAGGCTGAGCAGTTCTTC. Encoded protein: CAISESGEAEQFF.

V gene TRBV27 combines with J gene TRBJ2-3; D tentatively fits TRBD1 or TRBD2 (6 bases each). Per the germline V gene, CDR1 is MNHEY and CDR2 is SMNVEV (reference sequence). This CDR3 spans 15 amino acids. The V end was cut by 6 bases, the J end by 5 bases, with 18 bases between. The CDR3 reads CASRTRGAWEDTQYF. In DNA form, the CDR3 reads TGTGCCAGCAGAACGAGGGGGGCTTGGGAAGATACGCAGTATTTT.

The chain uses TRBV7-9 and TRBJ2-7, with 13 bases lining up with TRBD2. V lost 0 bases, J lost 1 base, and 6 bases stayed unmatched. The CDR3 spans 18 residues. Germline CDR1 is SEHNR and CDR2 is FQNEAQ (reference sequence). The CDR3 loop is CASSLAQGLAGRSYEQYF. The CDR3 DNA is TGTGCCAGCAGCTTAGCCCAGGGACTAGCGGGAAGGTCCTACGAGCAGTACTTC.

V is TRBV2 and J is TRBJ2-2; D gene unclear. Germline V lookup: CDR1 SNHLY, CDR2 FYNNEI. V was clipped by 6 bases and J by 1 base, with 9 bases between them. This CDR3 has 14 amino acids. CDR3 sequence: CASRPRLNTGELFF. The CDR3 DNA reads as TGTGCCAGCAGGCCGAGACTGAACACCGGGGAGCTGTTTTTT. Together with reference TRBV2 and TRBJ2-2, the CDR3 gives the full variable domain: EPEVTQTPSHQVTQMGQEVILRCVPISNHLYFYWYRQILGQKVEFLVSFYNNEISEKSEIFDDQFSVERPDGSNFTLKIRSTKLEDSAMYFCASRPRLNTGELFFGEGSRLTVL.

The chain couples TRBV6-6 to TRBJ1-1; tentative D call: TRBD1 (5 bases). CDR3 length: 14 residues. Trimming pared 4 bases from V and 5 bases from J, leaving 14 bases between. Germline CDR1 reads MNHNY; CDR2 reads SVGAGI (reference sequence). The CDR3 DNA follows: TGTGCCAGCAGTTGGGACCCCGGGAGAACTGAAGCTTTCTTT. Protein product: CASSWDPGRTEAFF.

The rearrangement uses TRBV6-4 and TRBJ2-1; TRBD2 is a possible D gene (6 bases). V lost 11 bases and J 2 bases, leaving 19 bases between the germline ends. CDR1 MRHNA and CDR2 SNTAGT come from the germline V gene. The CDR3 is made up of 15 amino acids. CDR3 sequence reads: CAGPAGRQTYNEQFF. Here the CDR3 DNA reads TGTGCCGGGCCCGCGGGGCGGCAGACCTACAATGAGCAGTTCTTC.

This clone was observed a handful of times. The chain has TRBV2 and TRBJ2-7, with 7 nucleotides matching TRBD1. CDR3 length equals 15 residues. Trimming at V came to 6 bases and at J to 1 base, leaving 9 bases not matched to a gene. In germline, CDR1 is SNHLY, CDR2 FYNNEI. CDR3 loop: CASRKDPGGSYEQYF. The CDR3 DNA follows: TGTGCCAGCAGGAAGGACCCAGGGGGTTCCTACGAGCAGTACTTC. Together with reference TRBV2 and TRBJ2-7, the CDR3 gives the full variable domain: EPEVTQTPSHQVTQMGQEVILRCVPISNHLYFYWYRQILGQKVEFLVSFYNNEISEKSEIFDDQFSVERPDGSNFTLKIRSTKLEDSAMYFCASRKDPGGSYEQYFGPGTRLTVT.

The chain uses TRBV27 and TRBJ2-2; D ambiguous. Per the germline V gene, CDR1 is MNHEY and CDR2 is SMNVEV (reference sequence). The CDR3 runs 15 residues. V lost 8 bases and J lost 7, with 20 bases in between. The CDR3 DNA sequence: TGTGCCAGCTGCCTGACGACTTCAAGAGACGGGGAGCTGTTTTTT. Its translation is CASCLTTSRDGELFF.

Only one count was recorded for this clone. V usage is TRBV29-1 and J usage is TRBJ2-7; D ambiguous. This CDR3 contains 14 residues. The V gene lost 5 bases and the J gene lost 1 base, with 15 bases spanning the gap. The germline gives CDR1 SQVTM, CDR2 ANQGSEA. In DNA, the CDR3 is TGCAGCGTTAAGGAAAAAGGAATATCCTACGAGCAGTACTTC. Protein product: CSVKEKGISYEQYF.